These 32 T cell receptor beta chains came from one sample sequenced in a study of blood T cell repertoires in COVID-19 (dated by TCRdb to 2020 to 2022). The protocol used for the library was the immunoSEQ multiplex PCR assay. What TCRdb holds here is the immuneACCESS table cut down to in-frame rearrangements. Part of the clones is not present; checked against another copy, under half of the missing clones reflect an unresolved V gene, and the others are unexplained. Present in this sample are about 130,000 clones, 84% of which were seen just once. The top ten hold roughly an eighth of the sample. Sequenced input: peripheral blood. The receptors derive from a woman in her twenties or thirties who had recovered from COVID-19.

In its sample, this clone was seen many times. J is TRBJ2-2 and V is TRBV9; the D gene is possibly TRBD2 (5 bases). This CDR3 spans 15 amino acids. Germline V CDR1 and CDR2: SGDLS, YYNGEE. Trimming took off 0 bases at V and 5 bases at J, with 11 bases between the two ends. The CDR3 loop is CASSVGRAGTGELFF. The CDR3 bases are TGTGCCAGCAGCGTAGGGCGGGCTGGGACCGGGGAGCTGTTTTTT.

This clone appeared a few times. V and J are TRBV4-2 and TRBJ2-1; no clear D. This CDR3 is built from 13 residues. Trimming removed 3 bases from V and 6 bases from J, with 9 bases in between. CDR1 and CDR2 (germline): LGHNA, YNFKEQ. CDR3 region: CASSQDRSNEQFF. As DNA, the CDR3 is TGTGCCAGCAGCCAGGATCGGAGCAATGAGCAGTTCTTC.

This chain connects TRBV7-2 to TRBJ2-3, with 7 bases fitting TRBD1. V lost 6 bases to trimming and J lost 0 bases; unmatched junction nucleotides: 12. The CDR3 covers 17 residues. Germline V lookup: CDR1 SGHTA, CDR2 FQGNSA. The CDR3 protein is CASSSRLQGRSTDTQYF. CDR3 bases: TGTGCCAGCAGTTCAAGATTACAGGGGCGAAGCACAGATACGCAGTATTTT. The complete variable domain, with remaining parts taken from reference TRBV7-2 and TRBJ2-3, reads GAGVSQSPSNKVTEKGKDVELRCDPISGHTALYWYRQSLGQGLEFLIYFQGNSAPDKSGLPSDRFSAERTGGSVSTLTIQRTQQEDSAVYLCASSSRLQGRSTDTQYFGPGTRLTVL.

V is TRBV19 and J is TRBJ2-7; unclear D gene. CDR1 and CDR2 (germline): LNHDA, SQIVND (reference sequence). This CDR3 spans 12 amino acids. V was trimmed by 1 base and J by 2 bases, leaving 3 bases between them. CDR3 nucleotides: TGTGCCAGTAGTATAGGAGCCTACGAGCAGTACTTC. The encoded protein is CASSIGAYEQYF.

This chain uses TRBV2 with TRBJ1-2; TRBD1 agrees at 8 bases. The CDR3 spans 15 residues. With 7 bases clipped from V and 4 bases from J, the junction kept 11 bases outside the gene matches. The V gene's germline CDR1 is SNHLY and CDR2 FYNNEI. The CDR3 nucleotides read TGTGCCAGCACTATTGACCCAGGGGGCTCCTATGGCTACACCTTC. It is translated as CASTIDPGGSYGYTF.

V gene TRBV11-2 combines with J gene TRBJ1-1; 7 bases line up with TRBD1. This CDR3 contains 14 residues. Per the germline V gene, CDR1 is SGHAT and CDR2 is FQNNGV. Trimming at V came to 6 bases and at J to 3 bases, leaving 7 bases not matched to a gene. CDR3 sequence reads: CASRLTGVYTEAFF. The CDR3 coding sequence is TGTGCCAGCAGACTAACAGGGGTTTACACTGAAGCTTTCTTT. Based on the CDR3 plus reference TRBV11-2 and TRBJ1-1, the full variable domain is EAGVAQSPRYKIIEKRQSVAFWCNPISGHATLYWYQQILGQGPKLLIQFQNNGVVDDSQLPKDRFSAERLKGVDSTLKIQPAKLEDSAVYLCASRLTGVYTEAFFGQGTRLTVV.

This clone appeared once. The V and J genes are TRBV6-1 and TRBJ1-2, with 9 nucleotides matching TRBD1. Trimming removed 1 base from V and 7 bases from J; junction bases left unmatched: 4. Per the germline V gene, CDR1 is MNHNS and CDR2 is SASEGT. This CDR3 comprises 14 residues. CDR3 sequence: CASSEDRGRSGYTF. CDR3 coding DNA: TGTGCCAGCAGTGAAGACAGGGGGCGGTCTGGCTACACCTTC.

This chain joins TRBV4-1 and TRBJ1-3; tentatively, D is TRBD1 (6 bases). The CDR3 covers 17 residues. Deletions cut 1 base from V and 1 base from J, with 14 bases between. Germline V gives CDR1 MGHRA, CDR2 YSYEKL. In nucleotides, the CDR3 is TGCGCCAGCAGCCAAGGAGGCGGGGGGCTTTCTGGAAACACCATATATTTT. It translates to CASSQGGGGLSGNTIYF.

The chain has TRBV11-2 and TRBJ2-3; D gene unclear. The ends were cut back, 5 bases at V and 5 bases at J, with 11 bases in the middle. The CDR3 sequence is 13 residues long. Germline CDR1 SGHAT, CDR2 FQNNGV. CDR3 coding DNA: TGTGCCAGCAGCCGCCCCTCCGGAGATACGCAGTATTTT. Translated: CASSRPSGDTQYF.

J is TRBJ2-2 and V is TRBV2; D remains unclear. V lost 4 bases, J lost 7 bases, and 7 bases lay in between. The germline CDR1 and CDR2 sequences are SNHLY and FYNNEI. The CDR3 has 12 residues. The CDR3 spells CASSVAVGELFF. The CDR3 region has the DNA TGTGCCAGCAGTGTGGCGGTCGGGGAGCTGTTTTTT.

The chain carries TRBV6-5 and TRBJ1-4; D is possibly TRBD1 (6 bases). CDR1 is MNHEY, CDR2 SVGAGI, per germline. V lost 5 bases and J lost 8, with 12 bases in between. CDR3 length: 13 residues. CDR3 in amino acids: CASSSGGREKLFF. The CDR3 DNA sequence: TGTGCCAGCAGTAGCGGGGGGCGCGAAAAACTGTTTTTT.

This chain uses TRBV27 with TRBJ2-7; 9 bases are a match to TRBD1. The germline gives CDR1 MNHEY, CDR2 SMNVEV (reference sequence). The ends lost 6 bases at V and 2 bases at J; junction bases unmatched: 11. The CDR3 sequence is 16 residues long. In nucleotides, the CDR3 is TGTGCCAGCAGATTGAAACCGGGACAGGGCCCCTACGAGCAGTACTTC. This translates into CASRLKPGQGPYEQYF.

The chain recombines TRBV6-5 with TRBJ2-7; possibly TRBD1 for D (6 bases). The V gene lost 3 bases and the J gene lost 3 bases, with 12 bases spanning the gap. Germline CDR1 MNHEY, CDR2 SVGAGI. There are 14 residues in the CDR3. CDR3 in DNA: TGTGCCAGCAGTTATGGCAGGGGCTACTACGAGCAGTACTTC. Translating it yields CASSYGRGYYEQYF.

The chain combines TRBV19 with TRBJ1-5; 8 positions agree with TRBD1. Germline V lookup: CDR1 LNHDA, CDR2 SQIVND (reference sequence). V gave up 3 bases and J gave up 4 bases; unmatched junction bases: 5. The CDR3 covers 15 residues. As DNA, the CDR3 is TGTGCCAGTAGTATGTTGGGACAGGAAAATCAGCCCCAGCATTTT. Residues: CASSMLGQENQPQHF.

This clone was counted between two and nine times. J is TRBJ1-6 and V is TRBV5-5; D perhaps matches TRBD1 (5 bases). This CDR3 region has 15 residues. Germline assignment: CDR1 SGHKS and CDR2 YYEKEE (reference sequence). Deletions cut 4 bases from V and 14 bases from J, with 22 bases between. The DNA for the CDR3 is TGTGCCAGCAGCATCGGCCGGTATACCGGGGGATCCCTCCACTTT. This sequence encodes CASSIGRYTGGSLHF. Supplemented by reference TRBV5-5 and TRBJ1-6, the full variable domain reads DAGVTQSPTHLIKTRGQQVTLRCSPISGHKSVSWYQQVLGQGPQFIFQYYEKEERGRGNFPDRFSARQFPNYSSELNVNALLLGDSALYLCASSIGRYTGGSLHFGNGTRLTVT.

The rearrangement links TRBV24-1 to TRBJ2-3, with a weak D call TRBD1 (5 bases). The germline V gene has CDR1 KGHDR and CDR2 SFDVKD. This CDR3 is built from 14 residues. V was trimmed by 4 bases and J by 1 base, leaving 8 bases between them. This chain's CDR3 is CATSDSGRTDTQYF. The CDR3 nucleotides read TGTGCCACCAGTGACTCAGGGCGCACAGATACGCAGTATTTT.

This chain joins TRBV5-4 and TRBJ1-2, with D possibly TRBD1 on 5 matching bases. Per the germline V gene, CDR1 is SGHNT and CDR2 is YYREEE (reference sequence). This CDR3 is 13 amino acids long. Trimming shortened V by 6 bases and J by 2 bases, and 11 bases separated the two germline ends. The DNA for the CDR3 is TGTGCCAGCAAAAAGGGGTCAAACTATGGCTACACCTTC. Translated: CASKKGSNYGYTF.

This clone occurred a few times. The chain is built from TRBV4-2 and TRBJ1-3, with TRBD1 identical over 7 bases. The CDR3 spans 17 residues. Germline V gene sequence: CDR1 LGHNA, CDR2 YNFKEQ. V was pared by 0 bases and J by 4 bases, with 9 bases of the junction left unmatched. In DNA, the CDR3 is TGTGCCAGCAGCCAAGACATCGAGACAGGGATGGGAAACACCATATATTTT. Its translation is CASSQDIETGMGNTIYF.

This chain joins TRBV5-1 and TRBJ2-3; 12 bases fit TRBD2. This CDR3 comprises 15 residues. The germline V gene encodes CDR1 SGHRS and CDR2 YFSETQ. The V segment lost 5 bases and the J segment 4 bases; nucleotides outside the gene matches: 5. The CDR3 DNA sequence: TGCGCCAGCAGTACCTCTAGCGGGGGGGCAGATACGCAGTATTTT. Its protein is CASSTSSGGADTQYF.

This chain connects TRBV25-1 to TRBJ2-2, with a weak D call TRBD2 (5 bases). The germline gives CDR1 MGHDK, CDR2 SYGVNS. V shed 2 bases and J shed 0 bases, with 10 bases lying between them. The CDR3 totals 16 residues. CDR3 DNA sequence: TGTGCCAGCAGTGAACGAAGCGGCCCGAACACCGGGGAGCTGTTTTTT. Protein product: CASSERSGPNTGELFF.

J is TRBJ2-1 and V is TRBV6-1, with D perhaps TRBD2 (6 bases). The germline V gene encodes CDR1 MNHNS and CDR2 SASEGT. This CDR3 has 15 residues. The V and J ends lost 0 bases and 8 bases respectively, with 14 bases between them. CDR3 sequence: CASSEAWEAGYEQFF. CDR3 DNA: TGTGCCAGCAGTGAAGCCTGGGAGGCCGGGTATGAGCAGTTCTTC.

This clone was counted once. The chain combines TRBV29-1 with TRBJ2-7, with 11 bases that match TRBD2. CDR1 and CDR2 (germline): SQVTM, ANQGSEA. J was trimmed by 3 bases and V by 6 bases; bases with no gene match: 1. CDR3 length: 12 residues. CDR3 DNA: TGCAGCGTCACTAGCGGGAGCTACGAGCAGTACTTC. Translation gives CSVTSGSYEQYF.

The chain carries TRBV2 and TRBJ2-1; 10 nucleotides align to TRBD2. Germline V CDR1 and CDR2: SNHLY, FYNNEI. This CDR3 region has 16 residues. J gave up 4 bases and V 8 bases, and 11 bases lay outside the gene matches. The CDR3 DNA sequence: TGTGCCAGCGGGGAGCGGGAGGGAGCAGAATACAATGAGCAGTTCTTC. Translating gives CASGEREGAEYNEQFF.

The CDR3: CASSQDGSSGNTIYF. The CDR3 DNA is TGTGCCAGCAGCCAAGATGGCAGCTCTGGAAACACCATATATTTT. The V call is TRBV3-1 (or the pseudogene TRBV3-2), the J call TRBJ1-3; no reliable D call. In germline, CDR1 is LGHDT, CDR2 YNNKEL (reference sequence). V gave up 0 bases and J gave up 0 bases, with 6 bases separating them. The CDR3 consists of 15 residues.

A single count supports this clone. The chain uses TRBV19 and TRBJ1-1, with 8 bases identical to TRBD1. With 3 bases clipped from V and 3 bases from J, the junction kept 6 bases outside the gene matches. This CDR3 is built from 15 residues. Per the germline V gene, CDR1 is LNHDA and CDR2 is SQIVND (reference sequence). Here the CDR3 reads CASSMGDRRDTEAFF. Written as DNA, the CDR3 is TGTGCCAGTAGTATGGGGGACAGGCGAGACACTGAAGCTTTCTTT.

The chain links TRBV15 to TRBJ1-5; D is perhaps TRBD1 (5 bases). Germline V gene lookup returns CDR1 LNHNV and CDR2 YYDKDF (reference sequence). This CDR3 comprises 14 residues. Trimming took off 3 bases at V and 6 bases at J, with 12 bases between the two ends. CDR3 in DNA: TGTGCCACCAGCAGTGAGACAGAATCTCAGCCCCAGCATTTT. The encoded protein is CATSSETESQPQHF.

With respect to this clone: Other DNA sequences within the sample encode an identical CDR3. The chain has TRBV12-3 or TRBV12-4 and TRBJ1-1; D gene ambiguous. The CDR3 spans 13 residues. Trimming removed 3 bases at V and 2 bases at J, with 7 bases between. CDR3 nucleotide sequence: TGTGCCAGCAGTTTCACAGTTAACACTGAAGCTTTCTTT. Translation gives CASSFTVNTEAFF.

J is TRBJ1-2 and V is TRBV5-4; 11 positions agree with TRBD1. The V gene end was trimmed by 3 bases and the J gene end by 8 bases; junction bases not matched to a gene: 12. The CDR3 extends over 16 amino acids. Germline V gene data show CDR1 as SGHNT and CDR2 as YYREEE (reference sequence). The DNA for the CDR3 is TGTGCCAGCAGCTCCGGACAGGGGGCCTTTATTTTGGGCTACACCTTC. Translating it yields CASSSGQGAFILGYTF.

This chain links TRBV4-1 with TRBJ2-5; 9 bases are shared with TRBD2. The V segment lost 1 base and the J segment 4 bases; nucleotides outside the gene matches: 10. The CDR3 runs 17 residues. CDR1 and CDR2 (germline): MGHRA, YSYEKL. CDR3: CASSQVLAGGPGETQYF. Written as DNA, the CDR3 is TGCGCCAGCAGCCAAGTACTCGCGGGGGGGCCTGGAGAGACCCAGTACTTC.

This clone was recorded only once. The rearrangement uses TRBV29-1 and TRBJ2-3, with unresolved D. Trimming took 5 bases from V and 2 from J, leaving 14 bases between them. There are 14 residues in the CDR3. Germline CDR1 SQVTM, CDR2 ANQGSEA. The CDR3 nucleotides read TGCAGCGTTAGGCCTGCGGTCGTCACAGATACGCAGTATTTT. Protein product: CSVRPAVVTDTQYF.

The CDR3 nucleotides are TGTGCCAGCAGTTTTCTCAGGGGGGATACGCAGTATTTT. Protein product: CASSFLRGDTQYF. J is TRBJ2-3 and V is TRBV6-5; 7 bases agree with TRBD1. The CDR3 is 13 residues long. Germline V gene data show CDR1 as MNHEY and CDR2 as SVGAGI. The junction had 4 bases not matched to a gene; V was cut back by 4 bases and J by 6 bases.

This clone was seen a single time. V is TRBV15 and J is TRBJ1-3; TRBD1 matches at 12 bases. J was trimmed by 8 bases and V by 3 bases; bases with no gene match: 2. The CDR3 consists of 14 residues. The germline gives CDR1 LNHNV, CDR2 YYDKDF (reference sequence). This CDR3 reads CATSRGQGAHTIYF. Here the CDR3 DNA reads TGTGCCACCAGCAGGGGACAGGGGGCACACACCATATATTTT.